The present T cell receptor (beta chain) was sequenced within a study of CD8 T cells in Susac syndrome. This clonotype was seen just once. The ends lost 3 bases at V and 2 bases at J; junction bases unmatched: 8. The CDR3 runs to 15 residues. Germline V gene lookup returns CDR1 SQVTM and CDR2 ANQGSEA. A quantity of about 0.45 to 1 ug RNA underwent reverse transcription using random hexamers. The CDR3 of TCR beta was amplified by immunoSEQ multiplex PCR across 54 Vbeta and 13 Jbeta. TCRdb called the immunoSEQ multiplex PCR reads again in MiXCR, with one record for every CDR3 protein. Among 250,000 to 300,000 distinct CDR3 sequences listed, 70% to 90% were seen once.

The receptor's source is a human donor with multiple sclerosis. The chain employs TRBV29-1 and TRBJ2-3, with 7 nucleotides matching TRBD2. Sample: CD8+ T cells from PBMCs. CDR3 nucleotides: TGCAGCGTTGAGTTCCGGGGAGGGCTCACAGATACGCAGTATTTT. It specifies CSVEFRGGLTDTQYF.